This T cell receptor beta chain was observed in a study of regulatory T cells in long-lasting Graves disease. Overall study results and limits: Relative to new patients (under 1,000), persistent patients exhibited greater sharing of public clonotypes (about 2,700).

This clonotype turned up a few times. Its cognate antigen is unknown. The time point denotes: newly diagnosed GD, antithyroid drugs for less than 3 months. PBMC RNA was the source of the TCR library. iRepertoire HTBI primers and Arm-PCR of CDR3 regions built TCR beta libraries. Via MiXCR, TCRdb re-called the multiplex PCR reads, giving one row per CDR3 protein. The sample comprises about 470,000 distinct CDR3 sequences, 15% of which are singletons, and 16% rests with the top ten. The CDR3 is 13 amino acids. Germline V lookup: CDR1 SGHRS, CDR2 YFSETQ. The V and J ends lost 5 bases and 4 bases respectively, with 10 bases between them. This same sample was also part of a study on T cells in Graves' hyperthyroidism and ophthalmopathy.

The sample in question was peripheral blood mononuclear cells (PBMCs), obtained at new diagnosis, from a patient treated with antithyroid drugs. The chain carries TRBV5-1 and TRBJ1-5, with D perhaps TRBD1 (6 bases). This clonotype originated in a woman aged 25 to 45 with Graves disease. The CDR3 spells CASSRGENQPQHF. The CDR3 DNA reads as TGCGCCAGCAGTAGGGGGGAAAATCAGCCCCAGCATTTT.